Listed here is a single T cell receptor beta chain. This entry comes from a study of T cells expressing NK-cell markers. The CDR3 contains 16 residues. Per the germline V gene, CDR1 is SGHTA and CDR2 is FQGTGA. TCRdb reanalyzed the 5' RACE reads and collapses them to one entry per CDR3 protein, without DNA. This sample contains over 200,000 distinct CDR3 sequences. Input material: blood T cells: a sorted CD56 or NKG2C T cell subset, CD4+ or CD8+ T cells, or bulk PBMC T cells (not recorded which). The chain employs TRBV7-3 and TRBJ2-2; the D call of TRBD1 rests on TCRdb alone, since no DNA is present to check it. The TCR originated in a man aged 18 to 35 in good health. Here the CDR3 reads CASSLGPGPHTGELFF.